The entry below gives a single T cell receptor (beta chain) sequence along with its context. The data belong to a study of blood T cell repertoires in COVID-19. Study summary: Some COVID-19 samples were acute and others convalescent; all came from the United States, Italy and Spain. T cells, B-cell-depleted T cells, or PBMCs supplied cDNA or gDNA.

Cohort 3 recovery required two negative PCRs, clearance, or symptom resolution. Authors' methods: Using reference gene primer amplification, nucleated cell counts were estimated. Using immunoSEQ multiplex PCR, the repertoire was profiled, and TCRdb retains in-frame clones only, with some absent. Clone size and V and J calls were adopted from that table, with D and trimming inferred from the DNA. The table has 250,000 to 300,000 clones, 90% seen once. The CDR3 length is 15 residues. The germline V gene has CDR1 SGHNT and CDR2 YYREEE (reference sequence). V was shortened by 6 bases and J by 1 base, with 16 bases between the two germline ends.

Sample: PBMCs or T cells enriched from blood (not recorded which). This clonotype was sampled from a woman aged 25 to 39 who had recovered from COVID-19. The chain employs TRBV5-4 and TRBJ2-5; perhaps TRBD1 as D (5 bases). The CDR3 sequence is CASTLRGGAQETQYF. The CDR3 DNA reads as TGTGCCAGCACCTTAAGGGGTGGGGCCCAAGAGACCCAGTACTTC.